Listed here is a single TCR beta chain. Antigen: not known. Peripheral blood came from all dose cohorts at three timepoints. This record belongs to a study of OX40 agonist ivuxolimab in advanced cancers. Study in general: Those enrolled were approximately 78% male, with a mean age of roughly 62 years and ages from 23 to 79. Allowance was made for prior anti-PD-1, anti-PD-L1 or anti-CTLA-4 therapy, and around 41% had some.

CDR1 and CDR2 (germline): SGHRS, YFSETQ. The CDR3 is 14 amino acids. V was trimmed by 0 bases and J by 4 bases, leaving 10 bases between them. Study-level findings and limits: Clonal expansion in partial responders at 0.1-3.0 mg/kg ranked among the lowest.

Here immunoSEQ multiplex PCR was the method, and the copy in TCRdb shows in-frame clones only, minus some. This table holds about 72,000 clones, 85% to 90% found once. Specimen: CD4+ or CD8+ T cells sorted from blood, collected in a trial of the OX40 agonist ivuxolimab. The chain employs TRBV5-1 and TRBJ2-5; D gene unclear. The receptor was isolated from an adult with an advanced solid tumor such as melanoma, head and neck, liver or kidney cancer. CDR3 sequence reads: CASSLAPDGETQYF. The DNA for the CDR3 is TGCGCCAGCAGCTTGGCGCCGGACGGAGAGACCCAGTACTTC.